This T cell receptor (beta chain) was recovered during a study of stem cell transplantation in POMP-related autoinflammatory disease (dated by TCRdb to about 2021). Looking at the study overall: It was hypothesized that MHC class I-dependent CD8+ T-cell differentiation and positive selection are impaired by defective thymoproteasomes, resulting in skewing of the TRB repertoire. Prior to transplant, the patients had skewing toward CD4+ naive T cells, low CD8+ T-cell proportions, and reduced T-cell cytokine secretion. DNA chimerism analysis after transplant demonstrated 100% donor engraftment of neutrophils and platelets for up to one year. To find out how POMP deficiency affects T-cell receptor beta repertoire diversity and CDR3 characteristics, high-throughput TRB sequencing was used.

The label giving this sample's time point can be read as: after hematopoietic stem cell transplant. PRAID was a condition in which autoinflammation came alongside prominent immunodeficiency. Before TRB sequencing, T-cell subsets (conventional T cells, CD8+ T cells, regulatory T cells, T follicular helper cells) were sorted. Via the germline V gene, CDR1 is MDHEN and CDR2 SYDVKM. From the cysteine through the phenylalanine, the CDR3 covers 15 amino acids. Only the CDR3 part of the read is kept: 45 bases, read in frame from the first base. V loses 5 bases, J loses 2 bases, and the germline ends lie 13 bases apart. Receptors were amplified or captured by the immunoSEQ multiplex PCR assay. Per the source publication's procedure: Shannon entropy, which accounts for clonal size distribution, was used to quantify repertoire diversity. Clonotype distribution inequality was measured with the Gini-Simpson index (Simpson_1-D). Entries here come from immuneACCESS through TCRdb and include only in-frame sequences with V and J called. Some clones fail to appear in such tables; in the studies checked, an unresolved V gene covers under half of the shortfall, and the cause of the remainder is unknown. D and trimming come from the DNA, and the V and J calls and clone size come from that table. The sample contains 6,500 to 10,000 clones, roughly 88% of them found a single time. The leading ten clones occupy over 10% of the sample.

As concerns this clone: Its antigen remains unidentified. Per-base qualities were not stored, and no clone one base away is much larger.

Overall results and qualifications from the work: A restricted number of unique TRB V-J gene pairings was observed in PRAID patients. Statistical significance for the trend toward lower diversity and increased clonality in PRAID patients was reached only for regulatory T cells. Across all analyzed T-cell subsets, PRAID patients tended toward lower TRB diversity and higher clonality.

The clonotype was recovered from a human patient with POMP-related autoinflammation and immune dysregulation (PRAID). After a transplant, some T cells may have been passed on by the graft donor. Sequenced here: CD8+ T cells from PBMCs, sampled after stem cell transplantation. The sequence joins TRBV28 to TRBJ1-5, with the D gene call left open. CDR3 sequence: CASSTGSRGNQPQHF. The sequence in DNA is TGTGCCAGCAGTACCGGATCACGCGGCAATCAGCCCCAGCATTTT.